A single sample is the source of the 8 T cell receptor beta chains below, sequenced in a study of blood T cell repertoires in COVID-19. Profiled with immunoSEQ multiplex PCR; TCRdb holds only in-frame clones, not every one. The sample contains 250,000 to 300,000 clones, around 85% of which appear only once. The source material was peripheral blood. The receptors were sampled from a woman aged 70-85 years with acute or convalescent COVID-19.

The chain carries TRBV5-1 and TRBJ1-6; possibly TRBD1 for D (5 bases). V shed 0 bases and J shed 7 bases, with 8 bases lying between them. Germline V gives CDR1 SGHRS, CDR2 YFSETQ. The CDR3 runs to 14 residues. The CDR3 DNA reads as TGCGCCAGCAGCTTGGGGGGCCAAAATTCACCCCTCCACTTT. It encodes CASSLGGQNSPLHF.

This clone has only a few counts. The CDR3, as DNA: TGTGCCAGCAGCTTCCAGGGGAACACTGAAGCTTTCTTT. Translating it yields CASSFQGNTEAFF. The chain recombines TRBV7-9 with TRBJ1-1, with D perhaps TRBD1 (5 bases). The germline V gene encodes CDR1 SEHNR and CDR2 FQNEAQ (reference sequence). The CDR3 has 13 amino acids. V was cut by 3 bases and J by 1 base, with 6 bases left in between.

The chain couples TRBV6-6 to TRBJ2-1; D possibly corresponds to TRBD2 (5 bases). Trimming left V 5 bases short and J 4 bases short, with 12 bases between. CDR3 length equals 14 residues. Germline CDR1 reads MNHNY; CDR2 reads SVGAGI (reference sequence). CDR3 sequence: CASSDPPGYNEQFF. The CDR3, as DNA: TGTGCCAGCAGTGACCCCCCGGGGTACAATGAGCAGTTCTTC.

V usage is TRBV3-1 (or the pseudogene TRBV3-2) and J usage is TRBJ2-1; TRBD1 is a possible D gene (5 bases). Germline CDR1 LGHDT, CDR2 YNNKEL (reference sequence). CDR3 size: 14 residues. V was cut by 3 bases and J by 5 bases, with 11 bases left in between. The CDR3 protein is CASSHKGPHNEQFF. In nucleotides, the CDR3 is TGTGCCAGCAGCCATAAGGGGCCCCACAATGAGCAGTTCTTC.

The gene calls are TRBV30 and TRBJ2-3; 7 positions agree with TRBD1. The CDR3 extends over 14 amino acids. Germline V gives CDR1 GTSNPN, CDR2 SVGIG (reference sequence). With V trimmed by 3 bases and J by 2 bases, 5 bases remained unmatched. CDR3 sequence: CAWSTGAPTDTQYF. CDR3 coding DNA: TGTGCCTGGAGCACAGGGGCCCCCACAGATACGCAGTATTTT.

V and J are TRBV2 and TRBJ1-4; 7 bases align to TRBD1. This CDR3 has 14 amino acids. Germline V gene sequence: CDR1 SNHLY, CDR2 FYNNEI. V lost 6 bases and J lost 8; bases outside the gene matches: 9. The CDR3 coding sequence is TGTGCCAGCAGACGACAGGGAGTGGGAGAAAAACTGTTTTTT. It codes for CASRRQGVGEKLFF.

The V call is TRBV29-1, the J call TRBJ1-1, with 7 bases identical to TRBD1. This CDR3 is built from 11 residues. CDR1 and CDR2 from the germline V gene are SQVTM and ANQGSEA. V lost 6 bases and J lost 7; bases outside the gene matches: 5. CDR3 residues: CSVTNRGEAFF. The CDR3 bases are TGCAGCGTCACTAACAGGGGTGAAGCTTTCTTT.

J is TRBJ1-1 and V is TRBV10-3; possibly TRBD1 for D (6 bases). This CDR3 is 15 amino acids long. Trimming removed 6 bases at V and 1 base at J, with 15 bases between. The germline gives CDR1 ENHRY, CDR2 SYGVKD. The DNA of the CDR3 is TGTGCCATCAGCCGTTCCCGGACAGCGAACACTGAAGCTTTCTTT. Translated, it gives CAISRSRTANTEAFF.